Listed below are T cell receptor beta chains from one sample, sequenced in a study of T cells in Graves' hyperthyroidism and ophthalmopathy. TCRdb re-derived calls from the multiplex PCR reads in MiXCR, one entry per CDR3 protein. The sample comprises around 55,000 distinct CDR3 sequences, less than 50% of which are singletons, and roughly 10% rests with the top ten. Sequencing input: blood. These receptors all stem from a woman in her forties or fifties with Graves' ophthalmopathy. CDR3s include the opening cysteine and the closing phenylalanine or tryptophan. A D gene is named only where the DNA matches it firmly. Where a row states a size, it is once, few, many or the class of an expanded clone; other rows omit it.

clone_size | j_call | v_call | d_call | cdr3_aa | cdr3_nt
NA | TRBJ2-7 | TRBV7-2 | TRBD2 | CASSLGGSASGSTYEQYF | TGTGCCAGCAGCTTGGGGGGGTCGGCTAGCGGGAGTACCTACGAGCAGTACTTC
NA | TRBJ2-5 | TRBV7-8 | NA | CASSYRDQETQYF | TGTGCCAGCAGCTACCGGGACCAAGAGACCCAGTACTTC
many | TRBJ2-7 | TRBV5-1 | NA | CASSLVASAPYEQYF | TGCGCCAGCAGCTTGGTGGCTAGCGCACCCTACGAGCAGTACTTC
NA | TRBJ1-6 | TRBV15 | TRBD1 | CATSSVEQGLTYNSPLHF | TGTGCCACCAGCAGCGTGGAACAGGGGCTCACCTATAATTCACCCCTCCACTTT
NA | TRBJ2-5 | TRBV27 | NA | CATAPGSSGETQYF | TGTGCCACTGCTCCGGGGAGCTCTGGGGAGACCCAGTACTTC
NA | TRBJ2-1 | TRBV7-8 | TRBD1 | CARRRQGGYNEQFF | TGCGCCCGCAGGCGACAGGGGGGATACAATGAGCAGTTCTTC
many | TRBJ1-4 | TRBV9 | TRBD1 | CASSARDRVFEKLFF | TGTGCCAGCAGCGCCAGGGACAGGGTCTTCGAAAAACTGTTTTTT
many | TRBJ2-5 | TRBV12-3/TRBV12-4 | TRBD1 | CASKDPGGRETQYF | TGTGCCAGCAAAGACCCAGGGGGCCGAGAGACCCAGTACTTC
NA | TRBJ2-1 | TRBV10-1 | TRBD2 | CASSGGLAGANNEQFF | TGCGCCAGCAGTGGAGGGCTAGCGGGGGCGAACAATGAGCAGTTCTTC
NA | TRBJ1-1 | TRBV7-8 | TRBD1 | CASSLRDRGSTEAFF | TGTGCCAGCAGCCTCCGGGACAGGGGGAGTACTGAAGCTTTCTTT
NA | TRBJ1-1 | TRBV12-3/TRBV12-4 | NA | CANSPRINTEACF | TGTGCCAACAGCCCTAGGATAAACACTGAAGCTTGCTTT
many | TRBJ2-4 | TRBV14 | NA | CASSPKPKGHQETSSIQYF | TGTGCCAGCAGCCCCAAACCCAAGGGACACCAAGAAACTAGTAGCATTCAGTACTTC
many | TRBJ1-5 | TRBV19 | NA | CASSIQGMGNQPQHF | TGTGCCAGTAGTATCCAGGGCATGGGCAATCAGCCCCAGCATTTT
many | TRBJ2-7 | TRBV16 | NA | CASSQSNRAIRGEQYF | TGTGCCAGCAGCCAATCAAATAGGGCGATCCGGGGGGAGCAGTACTTC
many | TRBJ1-6 | TRBV27 | NA | CASRDRRNSPLHF | TGTGCCAGCAGGGACAGAAGAAATTCACCCCTCCACTTT
many | TRBJ2-7 | TRBV7-9 | NA | CASSSTERRSYEQYF | TGTGCCAGCAGCTCCACCGAACGGAGATCCTACGAGCAGTACTTC
many | TRBJ2-7 | TRBV28 | NA | CASSLTRHEQYF | TGTGCCAGCAGTTTAACCCGTCACGAGCAGTACTTC
many | TRBJ2-1 | TRBV2 | TRBD2 | CASSENSGGKNEQFF | TGTGCCAGCAGTGAGAATAGCGGGGGGAAAAATGAGCAGTTCTTC
NA | TRBJ2-6 | TRBV29-1 | TRBD1 | CSVFQGTGGAGANVLTF | TGCAGCGTTTTTCAAGGGACAGGGGGCGCTGGGGCCAACGTCCTGACTTTC
many | TRBJ1-6 | TRBV5-1 | NA | CASSLVGTGGDSPLHF | TGCGCCAGCAGTTTGGTGGGGACGGGGGGCGATTCACCCCTCCACTTT
once | TRBJ1-1 | TRBV10-3 | NA | CAIRGGVDTEAFF | TGTGCCATAAGGGGAGGGGTGGACACTGAAGCTTTCTTT
few | TRBJ1-2 | TRBV28 | TRBD1 | CASSLSGQGNYGYTF | TGTGCCAGCAGTTTATCCGGACAGGGCAACTATGGCTACACCTTC
many | TRBJ1-5 | TRBV6-6 | NA | CASSYPTAGRFSNQPQHF | TGTGCCAGCAGTTACCCGACCGCTGGACGGTTTAGCAATCAGCCCCAGCATTTT
many | TRBJ1-4 | TRBV7-9 | NA | CASRPHPRVSNEKLFF | TGTGCCAGCAGACCTCACCCCAGGGTCTCTAATGAAAAACTGTTTTTT
many | TRBJ2-5 | TRBV5-1 | NA | CASSLDSPYHVGGQYF | TGCGCCAGCAGCTTGGATAGCCCGTATCATGTAGGTGGCCAGTACTTC
NA | TRBJ1-1 | TRBV12-3/TRBV12-4 | NA | CVSSALMNTEAFF | TGTGTCAGCAGTGCCTTGATGAACACGGAAGCTTTCTTT
many | TRBJ1-1 | TRBV5-8 | NA | CASSPGRSNTEAFF | TGTGCCAGCAGCCCGGGGCGATCGAACACTGAAGCTTTCTTT
NA | TRBJ2-3 | TRBV19 | TRBD2 | CASSAGSGRNVKGDTQYF | TGTGCCAGTAGTGCGGGTAGCGGGAGGAATGTGAAGGGAGATACGCAGTATTTT
NA | TRBJ1-5 | TRBV29-1 | NA | CSAGPRLTYNEPQHF | TGCAGCGCTGGACCGCGTCTAACCTACAATGAGCCCCAGCATTTT
NA | TRBJ2-1 | TRBV24-1 | TRBD2 | CASSQRLAELYNEQFF | TGTGCCAGCAGTCAAAGGCTAGCGGAGCTCTACAATGAGCAGTTCTTC
NA | TRBJ1-5 | TRBV19 | NA | CASSIAVSMSGQPQHF | TGTGCCAGTAGTATAGCGGTCAGCATGTCGGGTCAGCCCCAGCATTTT
NA | TRBJ2-3 | TRBV5-4 | TRBD1 | CASGTPGTGGTDTQYF | TGTGCCAGCGGCACCCCCGGGACAGGGGGCACAGATACGCAGTATTTT
many | TRBJ2-7 | TRBV4-3 | TRBD1 | CASSQEFGTGGVQYF | TGCGCCAGCAGCCAAGAATTCGGGACAGGGGGCGTGCAGTACTTC
NA | TRBJ2-5 | TRBV29-1 | NA | CSVEEGAQYF | TGCAGCGTTGAAGAAGGGGCCCAGTACTTC
many | TRBJ2-7 | TRBV11-3 | TRBD2 | CASSLLAGGPAYEQYF | TGTGCCAGCAGTCTACTAGCGGGAGGACCCGCCTACGAGCAGTACTTC
NA | TRBJ2-5 | TRBV5-8 | NA | CASSTFSQGTQYF | TGTGCCAGCAGCACCTTTTCCCAGGGGACCCAGTACTTC
NA | TRBJ2-7 | TRBV11-1 | NA | CASSLGQELYYEQYF | TGTGCCAGCAGCTTAGGACAGGAACTATACTACGAGCAGTACTTC
many | TRBJ2-2 | TRBV20-1 | TRBD1 | CSARATGVGAGELFF | TGCAGTGCTAGAGCGACAGGGGTGGGGGCCGGGGAGCTGTTTTTT
NA | TRBJ1-1 | TRBV19 | NA | CASSIGQDTEAFF | TGTGCCAGTAGTATCGGGCAGGACACTGAAGCTTTCTTT
NA | TRBJ1-2 | TRBV7-2 | NA | CASGADSGTTGYTF | TGTGCCAGCGGCGCTGACAGTGGGACGACTGGCTACACCTTC
medium-sized | TRBJ2-1 | TRBV19 | NA | CASSSTGWNEQFF | TGTGCCAGTAGTTCTACAGGGTGGAATGAGCAGTTCTTC
many | TRBJ2-2 | TRBV7-9 | TRBD1 | CASSSGTGFTGELFF | TGTGCCAGCAGCTCCGGGACAGGATTCACCGGGGAGCTGTTTTTT
NA | TRBJ2-1 | TRBV2 | NA | CASSYNEQSF | TGTGCCAGCTCCTACAATGAGCAGTCCTTC
once | TRBJ2-2 | TRBV6-4 | TRBD1 | CASRGQGTTGELSW | TGTGCCAGCAGGGGACAGGGGACCACCGGGGAGCTGTCTTGG
many | TRBJ2-7 | TRBV4-2 | TRBD1 | CASSDRTGAYEQYF | TGTGCCAGCAGCGACAGGACAGGGGCCTACGAGCAGTACTTC
NA | TRBJ1-3 | TRBV7-2 | TRBD1 | CARGGGQGGNTIYF | TGTGCCCGAGGGGGAGGACAGGGCGGAAACACCATATATTTT
NA | TRBJ2-7 | TRBV10-3 | TRBD1 | CAISESGQGVHEQYF | TGTGCCATCAGTGAGTCGGGACAGGGTGTCCACGAGCAGTACTTC
NA | TRBJ2-5 | TRBV4-3 | TRBD2 | CASSSQTGGKDQETQYF | TGCGCCAGCAGCTCACAGACCGGGGGGAAGGATCAAGAGACCCAGTACTTC
many | TRBJ1-2 | TRBV6-1 | NA | CASSPSMWGTYGYTF | TGTGCCAGCAGTCCAAGCATGTGGGGTACCTATGGCTACACCTTC
once | TRBJ1-3 | TRBV4-1 | NA | CASSHPGGLPGNTIYF | TGCGCCAGCAGCCATCCGGGGGGATTACCTGGAAACACCATATATTTT
many | TRBJ2-1 | TRBV20-1 | TRBD2 | CSARVGATSGRVEQFF | TGCAGTGCTAGAGTTGGGGCGACTAGCGGGAGGGTGGAGCAGTTCTTC
NA | TRBJ1-1 | TRBV29-1 | TRBD1 | CSVEGQGKAFF | TGCAGCGTTGAGGGACAGGGCAAAGCTTTCTTT
NA | TRBJ1-6 | TRBV5-1 | TRBD1 | CASTPGQGTNSPLHF | TGCGCCAGCACCCCTGGACAGGGGACGAATTCACCCCTCCACTTT
many | TRBJ2-5 | TRBV7-7 | NA | CASSLVVQETQYF | TGTGCTAGCAGCTTAGTGGTTCAAGAGACCCAGTACTTC
NA | TRBJ1-3 | TRBV2 | TRBD1 | CATHGTAGNTIYF | TGTGCCACCCACGGGACAGCTGGAAACACCATATATTTT
medium-sized | TRBJ1-5 | TRBV12-3/TRBV12-4 | NA | CASSGRTESWGNQPQHF | TGTGCCAGCAGTGGGAGGACGGAATCCTGGGGCAATCAGCCCCAGCATTTT
many | TRBJ2-5 | TRBV11-2 | NA | CASSPSRGRGVETQYF | TGTGCCAGCAGCCCCTCCCGAGGCAGGGGTGTGGAGACCCAGTACTTC